These T cell receptor beta chains were read from a single sample in a study of shared clonotypes between healthy human individuals. Clones were sequenced by immunoSEQ multiplex PCR, and TCRdb holds only the in-frame ones, with some missing. Of over a million clones listed, 65% to 75% are singletons. The material sequenced was memory CD4+ T cells sorted from blood. Receptors originate from a man between 18 and 35 years old in good health. The CDR3 runs from the conserved cysteine through the conserved F or W. D genes are given only for firm matches. A clone size is listed for some rows: how often the clone was seen (once, few, many), or a class if it is expanded.

cdr3_aa: CASGLDGGNYEQYF; cdr3_nt: TGTGCTAGTGGTTTGGACGGGGGAAACTACGAGCAGTACTTC; v_call: TRBV12-5; d_call: .; j_call: TRBJ2-7; clone_size: .
cdr3_aa: CASNRDSSTDTQYF; cdr3_nt: TGTGCCAGCAACAGGGATTCTAGCACAGATACGCAGTATTTT; v_call: TRBV6-6; d_call: .; j_call: TRBJ2-3; clone_size: .
cdr3_aa: CASSLSWVFPTHNSPLHF; cdr3_nt: TGTGCCAGCAGCTTATCATGGGTCTTTCCCACCCATAATTCACCCCTCCACTTT; v_call: TRBV7-2; d_call: .; j_call: TRBJ1-6; clone_size: once
cdr3_aa: CASSLREGTQYF; cdr3_nt: TGTGCCAGCAGCTTAAGGGAGGGGACGCAGTATTTT; v_call: TRBV7-9; d_call: TRBD2; j_call: TRBJ2-3; clone_size: .
cdr3_aa: CASSQGQGALIGETQYF; cdr3_nt: TGCGCCAGCAGCCAAGGACAGGGGGCTTTAATCGGAGAGACCCAGTACTTC; v_call: TRBV4-1; d_call: TRBD1; j_call: TRBJ2-5; clone_size: .
cdr3_aa: CASSLPVGGSPLHF; cdr3_nt: TGTGCCAGCAGCTTGCCAGTCGGGGGTTCACCCCTCCACTTT; v_call: TRBV5-6; d_call: .; j_call: TRBJ1-6; clone_size: .
cdr3_aa: CASSLPRGDTEAFF; cdr3_nt: TGCGCCAGCTCCTTACCACGAGGAGACACTGAAGCTTTCTTT; v_call: TRBV5-1; d_call: .; j_call: TRBJ1-1; clone_size: once
cdr3_aa: CASSAGPGDSPLHF; cdr3_nt: TGTGCCAGCAGCGCGGGACCAGGGGATTCACCCCTCCACTTT; v_call: TRBV9; d_call: .; j_call: TRBJ1-6; clone_size: .
cdr3_aa: CASSLARFNEKLFF; cdr3_nt: TGTGCCAGCAGCTTAGCACGGTTTAATGAAAAACTGTTTTTT; v_call: TRBV7-2; d_call: .; j_call: TRBJ1-4; clone_size: .
cdr3_aa: CASSQDKYVFDAGGPITGELFF; cdr3_nt: TGTGCCAGCAGCCAAGATAAGTACGTATTCGACGCGGGGGGGCCGATCACCGGGGAGCTGTTTTTT; v_call: TRBV4-2; d_call: TRBD2; j_call: TRBJ2-2; clone_size: once
cdr3_aa: CASSQDFRRGNSYEQYF; cdr3_nt: TGCGCCAGCAGCCAAGATTTTCGAAGGGGGAATTCCTACGAGCAGTACTTC; v_call: TRBV4-3; d_call: .; j_call: TRBJ2-7; clone_size: .
cdr3_aa: CASSVRQGPNEKLFF; cdr3_nt: TGTGCCAGCAGTGTCCGACAGGGGCCTAATGAAAAACTGTTTTTT; v_call: TRBV5-4; d_call: TRBD1; j_call: TRBJ1-4; clone_size: .
cdr3_aa: CASSVLAGALDTQYF; cdr3_nt: TGTGCCAGCAGCGTGTTAGCGGGGGCCTTAGATACGCAGTATTTT; v_call: TRBV9; d_call: TRBD2; j_call: TRBJ2-3; clone_size: .
cdr3_aa: CASSGGTASTEAFF; cdr3_nt: TGCGCCAGCAGCGGCGGGACCGCGAGCACTGAAGCTTTCTTT; v_call: TRBV5-1; d_call: .; j_call: TRBJ1-1; clone_size: few
cdr3_aa: CASSYQGGSGEQYF; cdr3_nt: TGTGCCAGCAGCTACCAAGGGGGGAGTGGGGAGCAGTACTTC; v_call: TRBV7-8; d_call: .; j_call: TRBJ2-7; clone_size: .
cdr3_aa: CASSLVYRGADYGYTF; cdr3_nt: TGTGCCAGCAGCTTGGTCTACAGGGGAGCAGACTATGGCTACACCTTC; v_call: TRBV5-6; d_call: TRBD1; j_call: TRBJ1-2; clone_size: .
cdr3_aa: CASSESGRAFYNEQFF; cdr3_nt: TGTGCCAGTAGTGAAAGCGGGAGGGCCTTCTACAATGAGCAGTTCTTC; v_call: TRBV19; d_call: TRBD2; j_call: TRBJ2-1; clone_size: .
cdr3_aa: CASSTGAGGTYEQYF; cdr3_nt: TGTGCCAGCAGCACAGGAGCGGGAGGAACCTACGAGCAGTACTTC; v_call: TRBV2; d_call: TRBD2; j_call: TRBJ2-7; clone_size: .
cdr3_aa: CASSRRDRENSPLHF; cdr3_nt: TGTGCCAGTAGTAGGCGGGACAGGGAAAATTCACCCCTCCACTTT; v_call: TRBV19; d_call: TRBD1; j_call: TRBJ1-6; clone_size: .
cdr3_aa: CAARGAGVYGYTF; cdr3_nt: TGTGCCGCCCGGGGGGCTGGAGTCTATGGCTACACCTTC; v_call: TRBV6-5; d_call: .; j_call: TRBJ1-2; clone_size: once
cdr3_aa: CASSLGVAGGRETQYF; cdr3_nt: TGTGCCAGCAGCTTAGGGGTAGCGGGGGGGCGTGAGACCCAGTACTTC; v_call: TRBV11-2; d_call: TRBD2; j_call: TRBJ2-5; clone_size: .
cdr3_aa: CASSQERTSGANVLTF; cdr3_nt: TGCGCCAGCAGCCAGGAGCGGACCTCTGGGGCCAACGTCCTGACTTTC; v_call: TRBV4-1; d_call: .; j_call: TRBJ2-6; clone_size: .
cdr3_aa: CASSPRVNTEAFF; cdr3_nt: TGTGCCAGCAGCCCAAGGGTTAACACTGAAGCTTTCTTT; v_call: TRBV28; d_call: .; j_call: TRBJ1-1; clone_size: .
cdr3_aa: CASSLILRDRGRGQYF; cdr3_nt: TGTGCCAGCAGCTTAATTCTACGGGACAGGGGGAGAGGGCAGTACTTC; v_call: TRBV7-2; d_call: TRBD1; j_call: TRBJ2-7; clone_size: .
cdr3_aa: CATSSSSAGGHDEQFF; cdr3_nt: TGTGCCACCAGCAGCAGTTCCGCGGGGGGCCACGATGAGCAGTTCTTC; v_call: TRBV15; d_call: TRBD2; j_call: TRBJ2-1; clone_size: .
cdr3_aa: CASSIGEETQYF; cdr3_nt: TGTGCCAGTAGTATTGGGGAGGAGACCCAGTACTTC; v_call: TRBV19; d_call: .; j_call: TRBJ2-5; clone_size: many
cdr3_aa: CASSIHQNQPQHF; cdr3_nt: TGTGCCAGTAGTATTCATCAGAATCAGCCCCAGCATTTT; v_call: TRBV19; d_call: .; j_call: TRBJ1-5; clone_size: .
cdr3_aa: CASSFSGLAGGPRTQYF; cdr3_nt: TGTGCCAGCAGCTTCTCTGGACTAGCGGGAGGGCCGAGGACGCAGTATTTT; v_call: TRBV7-2; d_call: TRBD2; j_call: TRBJ2-3; clone_size: once
cdr3_aa: CAISDSGGAEAFF; cdr3_nt: TGTGCCATCAGTGACTCCGGGGGCGCTGAAGCTTTCTTT; v_call: TRBV10-3; d_call: .; j_call: TRBJ1-1; clone_size: .
cdr3_aa: CASSLFPRGLEVDEAFF; cdr3_nt: TGTGCCAGCAGTTTATTTCCCAGGGGGCTCGAAGTTGATGAAGCTTTCTTT; v_call: TRBV27; d_call: TRBD1; j_call: TRBJ1-1; clone_size: once
cdr3_aa: CAWSVPSVETQYF; cdr3_nt: TGTGCCTGGAGTGTACCTAGTGTCGAGACCCAGTACTTC; v_call: TRBV30; d_call: .; j_call: TRBJ2-5; clone_size: .
cdr3_aa: CASSRPGGDTEAFF; cdr3_nt: TGTGCCAGCAGCCGCCCGGGGGGGGACACTGAAGCTTTCTTT; v_call: TRBV4-2; d_call: .; j_call: TRBJ1-1; clone_size: .
cdr3_aa: CASSPLVADSNYGYTF; cdr3_nt: TGTGCCAGCTCACCCCTAGTCGCAGACTCGAACTATGGCTACACCTTC; v_call: TRBV18; d_call: .; j_call: TRBJ1-2; clone_size: .
cdr3_aa: CASSLGGGSTDTQYF; cdr3_nt: TGTGCCAGCAGCTTGGGCGGGGGTAGCACAGATACGCAGTATTTT; v_call: TRBV11-3; d_call: TRBD2; j_call: TRBJ2-3; clone_size: once
cdr3_aa: CASSGSGVGETQYF; cdr3_nt: TGTGCCAGCAGTGGGTCTGGTGTGGGAGAGACCCAGTACTTC; v_call: TRBV6-1; d_call: .; j_call: TRBJ2-5; clone_size: .
cdr3_aa: CASSLDSEYNEQFF; cdr3_nt: TGTGCCAGCAGCTTAGACTCTGAGTACAATGAGCAGTTCTTC; v_call: TRBV11-2; d_call: .; j_call: TRBJ2-1; clone_size: .
cdr3_aa: CASRPGTGDYQPQHF; cdr3_nt: TGTGCCAGCAGGCCCGGGACAGGGGATTATCAGCCCCAGCATTTT; v_call: TRBV6-5; d_call: TRBD1; j_call: TRBJ1-5; clone_size: .
cdr3_aa: CASSYQGLIYEQYF; cdr3_nt: TGTGCCAGCAGTTATCAGGGGCTAATCTACGAGCAGTACTTC; v_call: TRBV6-5; d_call: .; j_call: TRBJ2-7; clone_size: .
cdr3_aa: CASSQDLGRGKTQYF; cdr3_nt: TGCGCCAGCAGCCAAGATCTAGGCAGGGGCAAGACCCAGTACTTC; v_call: TRBV4-3; d_call: .; j_call: TRBJ2-5; clone_size: .
cdr3_aa: CASSPPPDTNTGELFF; cdr3_nt: TGTGCCAGCAGTCCACCCCCGGATACGAACACCGGGGAGCTGTTTTTT; v_call: TRBV28; d_call: .; j_call: TRBJ2-2; clone_size: .
cdr3_aa: CASRSTGRGEKLFF; cdr3_nt: TGTGCCAGCAGGTCGACAGGGAGGGGTGAAAAACTGTTTTTT; v_call: TRBV11-2; d_call: TRBD1; j_call: TRBJ1-4; clone_size: .
cdr3_aa: CAWSVGQGDNSPLHF; cdr3_nt: TGTGCCTGGAGTGTCGGACAGGGGGATAATTCACCCCTCCACTTT; v_call: TRBV30; d_call: TRBD1; j_call: TRBJ1-6; clone_size: .
cdr3_aa: CASSLAMGKQFF; cdr3_nt: TGTGCCAGCAGCTTGGCCATGGGGAAGCAGTTCTTC; v_call: TRBV5-6; d_call: .; j_call: TRBJ2-1; clone_size: .
cdr3_aa: CASVVDSGGRFDTQYF; cdr3_nt: TGTGCCAGCGTGGTCGATAGCGGGGGGAGGTTTGATACGCAGTATTTT; v_call: TRBV28; d_call: TRBD2; j_call: TRBJ2-3; clone_size: once
cdr3_aa: CASSLSGIHEQYF; cdr3_nt: TGTGCCAGCAGTTTATCAGGGATCCACGAGCAGTACTTC; v_call: TRBV28; d_call: .; j_call: TRBJ2-7; clone_size: .
cdr3_aa: CASSFETGQPQHF; cdr3_nt: TGTGCCAGCAGCTTCGAGACAGGCCAGCCCCAGCATTTT; v_call: TRBV5-4; d_call: .; j_call: TRBJ1-5; clone_size: .
cdr3_aa: CAISERDISSGNTIYF; cdr3_nt: TGTGCCATCAGTGAAAGGGACATATCCTCTGGAAACACCATATATTTT; v_call: TRBV10-3; d_call: .; j_call: TRBJ1-3; clone_size: .
cdr3_aa: CASRRTLNTEAFF; cdr3_nt: TGTGCCAGCAGACGGACCCTGAACACTGAAGCTTTCTTT; v_call: TRBV6-6; d_call: .; j_call: TRBJ1-1; clone_size: .
cdr3_aa: CASSSLTGGNQPQHF; cdr3_nt: TGCGCCAGCAGCTCCCTGACAGGGGGTAATCAGCCCCAGCATTTT; v_call: TRBV5-1; d_call: TRBD1; j_call: TRBJ1-5; clone_size: .
cdr3_aa: CASSLTSGGPYNEQFF; cdr3_nt: TGCGCCAGCAGCTTGACTAGCGGGGGGCCGTACAATGAGCAGTTCTTC; v_call: TRBV5-1; d_call: TRBD2; j_call: TRBJ2-1; clone_size: once